This passage covers 27 T cell receptor beta chains from one sample sequenced in a study of T cells in Graves' hyperthyroidism and ophthalmopathy. What was amplified from RNA transcripts were TCR beta CDR3 regions. The HTBI primer set was used in a first-round RT-PCR of the TCR CDR3. TCRdb re-derived calls from the multiplex PCR reads in MiXCR, one entry per CDR3 protein. Of some 600,000 distinct CDR3 sequences listed, roughly 13% are singletons. Sequencing input: blood. These receptors came from a woman in her thirties with Graves' hyperthyroidism that later progressed to Graves' ophthalmopathy.

This clonotype has ten or more counts. The genes are TRBV2 and TRBJ2-1; 10 bases are shared with TRBD2. This CDR3 is built from 14 residues. J gave up 10 bases and V 5 bases, and 8 bases lay outside the gene matches. Germline V gene data show CDR1 as SNHLY and CDR2 as FYNNEI. This CDR3 is CASSRLAGVEEQFF. In DNA form, the CDR3 reads TGTGCCAGCAGTCGGCTAGCGGGAGTAGAGGAGCAGTTCTTC.

Written as DNA, the CDR3 is TGTGCCAGCATAGGTCCATCTGGGGGGATTTACGAGCAGTACTTC. This sequence encodes CASIGPSGGIYEQYF. The gene calls are TRBV28 and TRBJ2-7; a weak D match, TRBD2 (6 bases). The CDR3 is 15 residues long. From germline, CDR1 is MDHEN and CDR2 SYDVKM. V was trimmed by 7 bases and J by 4 bases, leaving 20 bases between them.

This clonotype has only a few counts. The rearrangement uses TRBV4-1 and TRBJ2-5, with D tentatively TRBD1 (5 bases). Trimming removed 5 bases from V and 4 bases from J, with 11 bases in between. Germline V gene lookup returns CDR1 MGHRA and CDR2 YSYEKL. The CDR3 has 13 amino acids. The CDR3 loop reads CASSSGHTETQYF. Here the CDR3 DNA reads TGCGCCAGCAGCTCAGGACATACAGAGACCCAGTACTTC.

The chain combines TRBV6-5 with TRBJ1-3, with 10 nucleotides matching TRBD1. V was pared by 2 bases and J by 0 bases, with 13 bases of the junction left unmatched. CDR1 MNHEY and CDR2 SVGAGI come from the germline V gene. The CDR3 is 20 amino acids. The CDR3 is CASSYGTGASNPISGNTIYF. The CDR3 bases are TGTGCCAGCAGTTACGGGACAGGGGCATCGAATCCCATCTCTGGAAACACCATATATTTT.

The J gene is TRBJ2-3, the V gene TRBV4-3; D unresolved. V was trimmed by 0 bases and J by 3 bases, leaving 4 bases between them. The CDR3 runs to 13 residues. Germline V CDR1 and CDR2: LGHNA, YSLEER. The CDR3: CASSQDSTDTQYF. The CDR3 DNA is TGCGCCAGCAGCCAAGATTCGACAGATACGCAGTATTTT.

This sequence joins TRBV7-9 and TRBJ1-5, with D tentatively TRBD1 (6 bases). Trimming removed 5 bases from V and 5 bases from J, with 13 bases in between. The CDR3 spans 14 residues. Germline lookup yields CDR1 SEHNR and CDR2 FQNEAQ (reference sequence). For the CDR3, the DNA is TGTGCCAGCAGCGACGACAGGACCCATCAGCCCCAGCATTTT. It translates to CASSDDRTHQPQHF.

This clonotype occurred once. The chain couples TRBV6-2 or TRBV6-3 to TRBJ1-3, with no clear D. The germline CDR1 and CDR2 sequences are MNHEY and SVGEGT. V was trimmed by 3 bases and J by 6 bases, leaving 18 bases between them. The CDR3 contains 16 residues. CDR3 nucleotide sequence: TGTGCCAGCAGTTATGGAGTCCTGACGGGCGTAAACACCATATATTTT. Translation: CASSYGVLTGVNTIYF.

Only one count was recorded for this clonotype. Just one base apart from a much larger clone, this may be a read error. The final CDR3 position lacks the conserved phenylalanine or tryptophan, pointing to a likely read error. J is TRBJ2-7 and V is TRBV2; D unresolved. CDR3 length: 14 residues. The germline V and J ends were trimmed by 3 bases and 0 bases, with 9 bases remaining between them. The germline CDR1 and CDR2 sequences are SNHLY and FYNNEI. The CDR3 sequence: CASSEAWGSYEQYS. In DNA, the CDR3 is TGTGCCAGCAGTGAGGCCTGGGGCTCCTACGAGCAGTACTCC.

In this sample, this clonotype turned up many times. V is TRBV2 and J is TRBJ2-2; D unclear. V lost 2 bases, J lost 6 bases, and 10 bases lay in between. CDR3 length equals 14 residues. CDR1 is SNHLY, CDR2 FYNNEI, per germline. The CDR3 bases are TGTGCCAGCAGTGAATCCCGCCGGGCCGGGGAGCTGTTTTTT. Encoded protein: CASSESRRAGELFF.

The rearrangement joins TRBV5-1 to TRBJ2-3, with 7 bases fitting TRBD1. In germline, CDR1 is SGHRS, CDR2 YFSETQ. V shed 5 bases and J 0 bases; nucleotides not matched to a gene: 3. This CDR3 spans 14 amino acids. In nucleotides, the CDR3 is TGCGCCAGCAGACCGGGACAGAGCACAGATACGCAGTATTTT. Translated, it gives CASRPGQSTDTQYF. Using reference TRBV5-1 and TRBJ2-3 for the parts outside the CDR3, the full variable domain is KAGVTQTPRYLIKTRGQQVTLSCSPISGHRSVSWYQQTPGQGLQFLFEYFSETQRNKGNFPGRFSGRQFSNSRSEMNVSTLELGDSALYLCASRPGQSTDTQYFGPGTRLTVL.

Concerning this clonotype itself: The junction departs from germline at one end; a sequencing error may be responsible. The rearrangement links TRBV30 to TRBJ2-7; tentatively, D is TRBD1 (5 bases). The length of the CDR3 is 12 residues. CDR1 is GTSNPN and CDR2 is SVGIG in the germline V gene (reference sequence). The CDR3 spells CAWRVTGYEQYF. CDR3 sequence (DNA): TGTGCCTGGCGTGTAACAGGCTACGAGCAGTACTTC.

This sequence joins TRBV6-1 and TRBJ2-2; 10 nucleotides match TRBD1. The CDR3 spans 16 residues. V shed 3 bases, J shed 7 bases, and the junction held 8 bases outside the gene matches. Germline loops: CDR1 MNHNS, CDR2 SASEGT. CDR3 nucleotides: TGTGCCAGCAGTGATTTGGACAGGGGGTTTCACGGGGAGCTGTTTTTT. It encodes CASSDLDRGFHGELFF.

About this clonotype itself: Being one base from a much bigger clone, this may be a read error. Here the CDR3 omits its conserved ending phenylalanine or tryptophan, so a read error is the likely source. This chain connects TRBV4-3 to TRBJ1-1; D is undetermined. Trimming took 1 base from V and 1 from J, leaving 7 bases between them. Germline CDR1 and CDR2: LGHNA and YSLEER. This CDR3 is built from 14 residues. CDR3 sequence (DNA): TGCGCCAGCAGCCAAGTAGGACCGAACACTGAAGCTTTCTAT. The encoded protein is CASSQVGPNTEAFY.

This clonotype was counted a few times. A clone one base away is much larger, so this may be a read error. The chain has TRBV30 and TRBJ1-1; D gene uncertain. Trimming shortened V by 2 bases and J by 0 bases, and 10 bases separated the two germline ends. CDR3 length: 14 amino acids. Germline V gene lookup returns CDR1 GTSNPN and CDR2 SVGIG (reference sequence). For the CDR3, the DNA is TGTGCCTGGAGTATCGACAACGTGAACACTGAAGCTTTCTTT. Translated: CAWSIDNVNTEAFF.

This clonotype occurred a few times. The chain has TRBV12-3 or TRBV12-4 and TRBJ2-1; the match to TRBD2 covers 11 bases. V was pared by 3 bases and J by 9 bases, with 7 bases of the junction left unmatched. CDR3 length: 15 amino acids. CDR3 coding DNA: TGTGCCAGCAGTTTTGCTAGCGGGAGGTTAAGTGAGCAGTTCTTC. It yields the protein CASSFASGRLSEQFF.

At least ten counts were recorded for this clonotype. This chain links TRBV6-1 with TRBJ2-7; D perhaps matches TRBD1 (6 bases). Per the germline V gene, CDR1 is MNHNS and CDR2 is SASEGT. V was cut by 6 bases and J by 1 base, with 10 bases left in between. This CDR3 region has 13 residues. The CDR3 DNA reads as TGTGCCAGCAGCTACGGACAGTCCTACGAGCAGTACTTC. It translates to CASSYGQSYEQYF.

The chain is built from TRBV20-1 and TRBJ1-4; tentative D call: TRBD1 (6 bases). Looked up from germline, CDR1 is DFQATT and CDR2 is SNEGSKA (reference sequence). Trimming took off 6 bases at V and 10 bases at J, with 15 bases between the two ends. The CDR3 is made up of 12 amino acids. DNA of the CDR3: TGCAGTGCGGCACAGGGCCAAGGAAAACTGTTTTTT. Translation: CSAAQGQGKLFF.

This clonotype showed up many times. The gene calls are TRBV10-3 and TRBJ2-1, with 12 bases matching TRBD2. Germline assignment: CDR1 ENHRY and CDR2 SYGVKD. There are 15 residues in the CDR3. V shed 0 bases and J 7 bases; nucleotides not matched to a gene: 1. DNA for the CDR3: TGTGCCATCAGTGAGTCGACTAGCGGGAGTAATGAGCAGTTCTTC. This gives the protein CAISESTSGSNEQFF.

This clonotype was observed many times. The rearrangement joins TRBV6-2 or TRBV6-3 to TRBJ1-1, with D possibly being TRBD1 (6 bases). Per the germline V gene, CDR1 is MNHEY and CDR2 is SVGEGT. This CDR3 comprises 12 residues. Trimming took 8 bases from V and 7 from J, leaving 14 bases between them. CDR3 sequence (DNA): TGTGCCAGCGATGGGCAGGGGATTGAAGCTTTCTTT. It translates to CASDGQGIEAFF.

The table lists this clonotype with many counts. The genes are TRBV7-9 and TRBJ2-1; 9 positions match TRBD2. CDR3 length: 16 residues. The V and J ends lost 3 bases and 9 bases, in that order; junction bases with no gene match: 12. Germline V lookup: CDR1 SEHNR, CDR2 FQNEAQ (reference sequence). The CDR3 loop reads CASSFELAGERGEQFF. In DNA form, the CDR3 reads TGTGCCAGCAGCTTCGAGTTAGCGGGAGAGAGGGGTGAGCAGTTCTTC.

This chain's CDR3 is CASSLRQGRDEQFF. In nucleotides, the CDR3 is TGTGCCAGCAGCTTGCGGCAGGGAAGGGATGAGCAGTTCTTC. V usage is TRBV5-8 and J usage is TRBJ2-1; maybe TRBD1 (5 bases). The germline V gene has CDR1 SGHTS and CDR2 YDEGEE. The CDR3 sequence is 14 residues long. The V gene lost 1 base and the J gene lost 8 bases, with 13 bases spanning the gap.

This clonotype was detected many times. This chain uses TRBV6-1 with TRBJ1-2; 9 bases match TRBD1. The J segment lost 4 bases and the V segment lost 8 bases, leaving 5 bases of the junction unmatched. Germline-derived CDR1 and CDR2 are MNHNS and SASEGT. This CDR3 has 13 residues. The DNA of the CDR3 is TGTGCCAGCCTGGGACAGGGCATCTATGGCTACACCTTC. It is translated as CASLGQGIYGYTF.

There are many counts of this clonotype. J is TRBJ2-5 and V is TRBV11-2; D remains ambiguous. V lost 7 bases, J lost 9 bases, and 21 bases lay in between. CDR3 size: 14 residues. Germline assignment: CDR1 SGHAT and CDR2 FQNNGV. In nucleotides, the CDR3 is TGTGCCAGCACCCCCCCGAGAATCGGCGCGGCCCAGTACTTC. Translated: CASTPPRIGAAQYF.

This clonotype appeared many times. The rearrangement uses TRBV6-2 or TRBV6-3 and TRBJ2-2; 9 positions match TRBD1. In germline, CDR1 is MNHEY, CDR2 SVGEGT. CDR3 length: 14 amino acids. V gave up 7 bases and J gave up 7 bases; unmatched junction bases: 7. CDR3 region: CASTQQGAIGELFF. The CDR3 DNA sequence: TGTGCCAGCACGCAACAGGGGGCGATCGGGGAGCTGTTTTTT.

As to this clonotype: A much bigger clone sits one base away, suggesting this may be a read error. CDR3 DNA: TGTGCCGGCAGTCCACCCGGGGTTAACTATGGCTACACCTTC. Its protein is CAGSPPGVNYGYTF. This sequence joins TRBV12-3 or TRBV12-4 and TRBJ1-2; D not resolved. This CDR3 is 14 amino acids long.

In its sample, this clonotype was seen once. A much larger clone lies a single base off, so this may be a read error. This chain uses TRBV3-1 with TRBJ2-5; D may be TRBD2 (5 bases). The CDR3 spans 14 residues. The V gene lost 4 bases and the J gene lost 7 bases, with 16 bases spanning the gap. In germline, CDR1 is LGHDT, CDR2 YNNKEL (reference sequence). The CDR3 region is CASSLASRVGTQYF. The CDR3 DNA is TGTGCCAGCAGCCTTGCTAGCCGAGTGGGGACCCAGTACTTC.

The J gene is TRBJ1-1, the V gene TRBV4-1; D gene unclear. V was clipped by 4 bases and J by 1 base, with 22 bases between them. CDR3 length: 18 residues. Looked up from germline, CDR1 is MGHRA and CDR2 is YSYEKL. Written as DNA, the CDR3 is TGCGCCAGCAGCCCCGATGGGCTGGGTATGGTCCAGAACACTGAAGCTTTCTTT. It is translated as CASSPDGLGMVQNTEAFF.